The present TCR beta chain was sequenced within a study of blood T cell repertoires in COVID-19. Study overall: Researchers got acute and convalescent COVID-19 samples from the United States, Italy and Spain. PBMCs, B-cell-depleted T cells, or T cells were the source of the cDNA or gDNA that made up the material.

The junction had 6 bases not matched to a gene; V was cut back by 1 base and J by 6 bases. The CDR3 length is 16 residues. Germline V CDR1 and CDR2: MGHDK, SYGVNS. Authors' processing steps: Researchers report that nucleated cell counts were estimated from reference gene primer amplification. Sequenced by immunoSEQ multiplex PCR; TCRdb stores in-frame clones only, minus some. V and J calls plus clone size are reproduced from that table; the DNA served to infer D and trimming. The sample carries roughly 100,000 clones, 75% to 95% recorded once. The chain employs TRBV25-1 and TRBJ2-1; 10 nucleotides match TRBD1. Sequenced material: peripheral blood. The sequence came from a human donor in a cohort sampled during active COVID-19. DNA for the CDR3: TGTGCCAGCAGTGAATTGGGGACAGGGGTGATCAATGAGCAGTTCTTC. Encoded protein: CASSELGTGVINEQFF.